This T cell receptor beta chain was sequenced in a study of read filtering for tumor transcriptome and immune sequencing. This clonotype occurred many times. No antigen is known for it. Notes on the study in general: Around 80% of IR-seq clonotypes had a single read, yet these held roughly 3.3% of reads. This fraction held mixed bone marrow immune cells after CD138-negative sorting.

The library was built from approximately 400 ng RNA with molecular barcoded adaptors for alpha/delta and beta/gamma chains. MiXCR, applied by TCRdb to the reads, yields one record per CDR3 protein. The sample shows approximately 61,000 distinct CDR3 sequences, around 18% of them seen only once. Material: a population of CD138-negative cells sorted from bone marrow. The TCR comes from a donor at least 40 years old with multiple myeloma.

CDR3 bases: TGTGCCAGCAGCTTACGGTTCACAGGCTTGAACACTGAAGCTTTCTTT. It is translated as CASSLRFTGLNTEAFF. The rearrangement joins TRBV11-2 to TRBJ1-1; weak D call: TRBD1 (5 bases). Per germline, CDR1 SGHAT and CDR2 FQNNGV. V was trimmed by 2 bases and J by 0 bases, leaving 13 bases between them. This CDR3 region has 16 residues.